This T cell receptor beta chain was sequenced in a study of cytomegalovirus exposure and HLA in healthy donors. Study background: The 110 or so validation repertoires were produced on the same platform as the roughly 690 repertoires of the first cohort. This was reported in a later analysis.

Trimming removed 0 bases from V and 6 bases from J; junction bases left unmatched: 2. The CDR3 loop spans 15 amino acids. CDR1 KGHSH and CDR2 LQKENI come from the germline V gene. Profiled with immunoSEQ multiplex PCR; TCRdb holds only in-frame clones, not every one. The sample has approximately 180,000 clones; around 86% are singletons. Comments on this clone: Its specificity is not known.

Findings of the study overall: As confirmed in vitro, three CMV-associated chains were specific for CMV antigens. Clusters of TCRs from the first cohort tended to co-occur in the 120 or so validation repertoires (as a later analysis found). While the bulk of TCR sequences proved rare, some public TCRs turned up in many donors.

Sequencing input: PBMCs. V is TRBV18 and J is TRBJ1-4, with 9 bases lining up with TRBD1. The receptor comes from a man aged 18-30 years in good health and CMV-seropositive. CDR3 sequence reads: CASSPPRTGDEKLFF. Written as DNA, the CDR3 is TGTGCCAGCTCACCACCCCGGACAGGGGATGAAAAACTGTTTTTT.